The 5 T cell receptor beta chains in this list originate from one sample, sequenced in a study of graft-versus-host responses after intestinal transplantation. The antigens of these receptors remain unknown. Clones were sequenced by immunoSEQ multiplex PCR, and TCRdb holds only the in-frame ones, with some missing. The table shows some 90,000 clones, with 85% to 90% occurring only once. Sequenced here: unstimulated CD4+ T cells sorted from spleen or lymph node cells, sampled before intestinal transplant. All receptors derive from a human donor who received an intestinal transplant.

The V and J genes are TRBV5-4 and TRBJ1-2, with unresolved D. CDR3 length: 15 amino acids. Germline V gene lookup returns CDR1 SGHNT and CDR2 YYREEE (reference sequence). The ends were cut back, 4 bases at V and 7 bases at J, with 20 bases in the middle. The chain's CDR3 is CASSPPAGRMSGYTF. In DNA, the CDR3 is TGTGCCAGCAGCCCCCCGGCGGGGAGAATGAGTGGCTACACCTTC.

This clone was observed a few times. V is TRBV4-1 and J is TRBJ2-7; 14 positions agree with TRBD2. The CDR3 loop spans 17 amino acids. CDR1 is MGHRA, CDR2 YSYEKL, per germline. The V segment lost 1 base and the J segment 4 bases; nucleotides outside the gene matches: 6. The CDR3 DNA sequence: TGCGCCAGCAGCCAAGCGGTAGGACTAGCGGGGGGTTACGAGCAGTACTTC. Translation gives CASSQAVGLAGGYEQYF.

The chain links TRBV13 to TRBJ1-6, with D possibly being TRBD1 (5 bases). CDR3 length equals 14 residues. Germline V gene lookup returns CDR1 PRHDT and CDR2 FYEKMQ (reference sequence). Trimming stripped 0 bases from V and 11 bases from J, with 11 bases between. The chain's CDR3 is CASSLGQARTPLHF. The DNA of the CDR3 is TGTGCCAGCAGCTTAGGACAGGCCAGGACACCCCTCCACTTT.

V gene TRBV2 combines with J gene TRBJ2-7, with D uncertain. Germline loops: CDR1 SNHLY, CDR2 FYNNEI. The CDR3 runs 13 residues. Trimming removed 3 bases at V and 3 bases at J, with 9 bases between. For the CDR3, the DNA is TGTGCCAGCAGTGAGAGGTCCGGCTACGAGCAGTACTTC. As protein: CASSERSGYEQYF.

V gene TRBV27 combines with J gene TRBJ2-4; 9 bases are shared with TRBD2. Per the germline V gene, CDR1 is MNHEY and CDR2 is SMNVEV (reference sequence). CDR3 length: 16 residues. After removal of 6 bases from V and 6 bases from J, the junction contained 12 bases not matched to a gene. The CDR3 coding sequence is TGTGCCAGCAGCCCACAGGCGGCGACTAGCGGAAACATTCAGTACTTC. Translated, it gives CASSPQAATSGNIQYF.